This T cell receptor (beta chain) was obtained from a study of cytomegalovirus exposure and HLA in healthy donors. Note on this clone: As yet, its antigen is unknown.

PCR involved 60 Vbeta and 13 Jbeta primers. Clones were sequenced by immunoSEQ multiplex PCR, and TCRdb holds only the in-frame ones, with some missing. The sample yields under 200,000 clones, 65% to 85% seen once. Overall study results and limits: According to the study, around 160 TCR beta chains were cytomegalovirus-associated. In a later analysis, at a false discovery rate of 0.05, about 17,000 TCR beta sequences matched HLA alleles.

Germline values: CDR1 SEHNR, CDR2 FQNEAQ (reference sequence). V was cut by 0 bases and J by 3 bases, with 9 bases left in between. CDR3 size: 15 residues. The receptor was derived from a man aged 45 to 65 in good health and CMV-seropositive. This chain joins TRBV7-9 and TRBJ1-5, with no clear D. Sequences were obtained from PBMCs. CDR3 in amino acids: CASSLALGDNQPQHF. DNA for the CDR3: TGTGCCAGCAGCTTAGCGCTAGGAGACAATCAGCCCCAGCATTTT.